Listed below are T cell receptor beta chains from one sample, sequenced in a study of blood T cell repertoires in COVID-19. The table came from immunoSEQ multiplex PCR; TCRdb's copy has only in-frame clones and leaves some out. Here the sample spans approximately 46,000 clones, 70% to 90% being singletons. The sequenced material came from peripheral blood. The receptors were gathered from a human donor in a cohort sampled during active COVID-19. The CDR3 runs from the conserved cysteine through the conserved F or W. D genes are given only for firm matches. The listing skips clone size in some rows; elsewhere it reads once, few, many or a size class.

v_gene	d_gene	abundance	j_gene	CDR3nt	CDR3aa
TRBV7-9	TRBD2	NA	TRBJ2-1	TGTGCCAGCACCACTAGCGGGGGGTACAATGAGCAGTTCTTC	CASTTSGGYNEQFF
TRBV5-5	NA	NA	TRBJ1-5	TGTGCCAGCAGCTCGGACAGTTATCAACCCCAGCATTTT	CASSSDSYQPQHF
TRBV24-1	NA	NA	TRBJ2-2	TGTGCCACCTCCGCAGGCCCCACCGGGGAGCTGTTTTTT	CATSAGPTGELFF
TRBV9	TRBD2	NA	TRBJ2-3	TGTGCCAGCAACCCGCGGGGGGCCAACACAGATACGCAGTATTTT	CASNPRGANTDTQYF
TRBV27	NA	NA	TRBJ1-1	TGTGCCAGCAGTTTATCCAGGGGCACTGAAGCTTTCTTT	CASSLSRGTEAFF
TRBV9	TRBD1	NA	TRBJ1-1	TGTGCCAGCAGCGTAGGGGACAGGATGAACACTGAAGCTTTCTTT	CASSVGDRMNTEAFF
TRBV6-1	NA	NA	TRBJ1-6	TGTGCCAGCAGTGAAGGCCACAAGAATAATTCACCCCTCCACTTT	CASSEGHKNNSPLHF
TRBV30	TRBD1	NA	TRBJ2-1	TGTGCCTGGAGTGCAGGGGGCAATTACAATGAGCAGTTCTTC	CAWSAGGNYNEQFF
TRBV6-5	TRBD1	NA	TRBJ2-1	TGTGCCAGCAGCACCGGGACAGGGGGTCGCAATGAGCAGTTCTTC	CASSTGTGGRNEQFF
TRBV14	NA	NA	TRBJ1-6	TGTGCCAGCAGCCATACTTATTTCGGGTATTCACCCCTCCACTTT	CASSHTYFGYSPLHF
TRBV28	NA	once	TRBJ2-1	TGTGCCAGCAGCCGGACAGTTTCCTACAATGAGCAGTTCTTC	CASSRTVSYNEQFF
TRBV5-1	TRBD1	NA	TRBJ1-1	TGCGCCAGCAGCGCCCGGACAGGGGGAGGGAACACTGAAGCTTTCTTT	CASSARTGGGNTEAFF
TRBV2	NA	NA	TRBJ1-4	TGTGCCAGCAGTGAGCAGGGTGGAACTAATGAAAAACTGTTTTTT	CASSEQGGTNEKLFF
TRBV5-4	TRBD2	NA	TRBJ2-3	TGTGCCAGCAGCCGCCAGACTAGCGGGGGGGCAACAGATACGCAGTATTTT	CASSRQTSGGATDTQYF
TRBV14	NA	NA	TRBJ1-6	TGTGCCAGCAGCCAAGATCGGGGAAATTCACCCCTCCACTTT	CASSQDRGNSPLHF
TRBV9	TRBD2	NA	TRBJ2-1	TGTGCCAGCAGCGTAGGTGGGACTAGCGGACTTTTAGGGCAGTTCTTC	CASSVGGTSGLLGQFF
TRBV4-3	NA	NA	TRBJ1-2	TGCGCCAGCAGTCGATGGGGGGAAAGCTATGGCTACACCTTC	CASSRWGESYGYTF